The 5 T cell receptor beta chains presented below share a single source sample, sequenced in a study of T cell responses to AZD1222 COVID-19 vaccine. TCRdb's table, derived via immunoSEQ multiplex PCR, lists solely in-frame clones and lacks some. The repertoire has about 270,000 clones, about 94% of them found once; the top ten carry less than 0.65%. The material sequenced was peripheral blood, taken 28 days after the second AZD1222 dose. Receptors were obtained from an adult who received the AZD1222 COVID-19 vaccine.

The rearrangement uses TRBV28 and TRBJ2-7; no clear D gene. The V end lost 5 bases, the J end lost 2 bases, and 10 bases lay between the germline ends. The CDR3 length is 13 residues. CDR1 and CDR2 from the germline V gene are MDHEN and SYDVKM. The CDR3, as DNA: TGTGCCAGCAGTCCCCGGACCCCCTACGAGCAGTACTTC. Protein product: CASSPRTPYEQYF.

This clone has a single count. The chain employs TRBV7-9 and TRBJ1-4; perhaps TRBD1 as D (6 bases). CDR1 SEHNR and CDR2 FQNEAQ come from the germline V gene (reference sequence). V gave up 0 bases and J gave up 6 bases, with 8 bases separating them. CDR3 size: 14 residues. The CDR3 sequence: CASSLAGADEKLFF. The DNA for the CDR3 is TGTGCCAGCAGCTTAGCGGGGGCGGATGAAAAACTGTTTTTT.

The chain uses TRBV5-4 and TRBJ1-6, with D maybe TRBD1 (5 bases). Germline V gene data show CDR1 as SGHNT and CDR2 as YYREEE (reference sequence). The CDR3 is 17 amino acids. Trimming shortened V by 3 bases and J by 0 bases, and 13 bases separated the two germline ends. CDR3 sequence reads: CASSSGGASSYNSPLHF. CDR3 DNA sequence: TGTGCCAGCAGCTCCGGCGGGGCGAGCTCCTATAATTCACCCCTCCACTTT.

The rearrangement joins TRBV28 to TRBJ1-4; 7 nucleotides line up with TRBD1. CDR1 and CDR2 (germline): MDHEN, SYDVKM. CDR3 length: 15 residues. J gave up 0 bases and V 4 bases, and 2 bases lay outside the gene matches. The CDR3 sequence: CASSSTGATNEKLFF. CDR3 coding DNA: TGTGCCAGCAGTTCCACAGGGGCAACTAATGAAAAACTGTTTTTT.

The chain recombines TRBV2 with TRBJ2-1; no firm D call. The CDR3 covers 15 residues. The V end was cut by 4 bases, the J end by 10 bases, with 20 bases between. Germline V gene data show CDR1 as SNHLY and CDR2 as FYNNEI. The CDR3 DNA is TGTGCCAGCAGTGGATCGAAGGCACCGCCCGCAGAGCAGTTCTTC. Its protein product is CASSGSKAPPAEQFF.